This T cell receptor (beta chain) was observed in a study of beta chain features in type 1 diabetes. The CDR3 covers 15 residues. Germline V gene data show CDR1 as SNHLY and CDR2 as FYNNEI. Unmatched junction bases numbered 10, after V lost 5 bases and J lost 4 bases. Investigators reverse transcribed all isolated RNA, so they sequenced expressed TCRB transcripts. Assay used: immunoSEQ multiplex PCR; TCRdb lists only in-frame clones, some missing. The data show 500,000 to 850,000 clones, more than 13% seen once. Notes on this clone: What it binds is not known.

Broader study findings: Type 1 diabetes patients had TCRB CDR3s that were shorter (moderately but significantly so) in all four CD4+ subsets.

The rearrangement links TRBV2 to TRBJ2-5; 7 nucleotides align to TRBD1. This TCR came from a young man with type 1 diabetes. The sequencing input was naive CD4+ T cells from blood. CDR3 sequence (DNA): TGTGCCAGCAGTACTATAACAGGGGTCGGAGAGACCCAGTACTTC. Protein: CASSTITGVGETQYF.